This TCR beta chain was obtained from a study of early T cells in non-severe SARS-CoV-2 infection (dated by TCRdb to the early 2020s). About the investigation overall: Because TCR sequencing relied on bulk RNA taken from unsorted whole blood, pairing of alpha and beta chains was not possible. Paper-wide results and their limitations: VDJdb matching was skewed toward anti-spike CD8 responses and likely underestimated virus-specific expansions, missing private and CD4 specificities.

The library was prepared using 5' RACE. The sequencer listed for this sample is NextSeq 500. The TCR library protocol attached unique molecular identifiers to individual cDNA molecules to correct for sequencing error and PCR bias. TCR alpha and beta chains were both sequenced, and the abundances of alpha and beta sequences in each sample were closely correlated with each other. On the authors' methods: Decombinator V4 was used to annotate TCR sequences for V gene, J gene and CDR3. Expanded TCRs were defined as changing significantly between any two time points under a Poisson model with p below 0.0001. TCR abundances were normalised to the total number of TCRs sequenced in each sample and reported as counts per million. VDJdb, accessed 1 November 2021, was searched for CMV, EBV and SARS-CoV-2 annotated TCRs, excluding TCRs annotated for multiple antigens. The public reads were quality trimmed at Q25 with fastp and then assembled into clones with MiXCR by TCRdb, keeping productive beta chains. Each record represents a unique CDR3 protein, reported with the most common genes and DNA among its rows. The V and J calls shown here were made by TCRdb, not taken from the authors' results. Present in this sample are tens of thousands of distinct CDR3 sequences, about an eighth of which were seen just once. Roughly 4% of the sample is taken by the ten largest.

This clonotype was picked up a small number of times. Its cognate antigen has yet to be identified. No quality values exist for individual bases; no much larger clone is one base distant. A case-control design nested within a healthcare worker cohort in London, UK, was used, with weekly nasopharyngeal swab PCR tests and blood sampling performed. Healthcare workers were recruited during the week of the UK lockdown, between 23 and 31 March 2020, and followed weekly for up to roughly 16 weeks. This clonotype originated in an adult who was a healthcare worker with PCR-confirmed SARS-CoV-2 infection or an uninfected control (not recorded which). The sample consisted of whole blood.

This receptor has the CDR3 CASSLAGAGDEQFF. The nucleotide sequence reads TGTGCCAGCAGCTTAGCGGGAGCCGGAGATGAGCAGTTCTTC. Recombination joined TRBV7-9 with TRBJ2-1; TRBD2 is perhaps the D gene, given 5 matching bases. Trimming removed 0 bases from V and 8 bases from J, leaving 11 bases between the germline ends. CDR1 and CDR2 are drawn from the germline V gene (reference sequence): SEHNR, FQNEAQ. Its CDR3 holds 14 amino acids, cysteine through phenylalanine. Only the CDR3 portion is preserved as DNA: 42 bases, with reading frame beginning at the first base. The full variable domain, with segments outside the CDR3 supplied by the reference TRBV7-9 and TRBJ2-1 proteins, appears as DTGVSQNPRHKITKRGQNVTFRCDPISEHNRLYWYRQTLGQGPEFLTYFQNEAQLEKSRLLSDRFSAERPKGSFSTLEIQRTEQGDSAMYLCASSLAGAGDEQFFGPGTRLTVL.